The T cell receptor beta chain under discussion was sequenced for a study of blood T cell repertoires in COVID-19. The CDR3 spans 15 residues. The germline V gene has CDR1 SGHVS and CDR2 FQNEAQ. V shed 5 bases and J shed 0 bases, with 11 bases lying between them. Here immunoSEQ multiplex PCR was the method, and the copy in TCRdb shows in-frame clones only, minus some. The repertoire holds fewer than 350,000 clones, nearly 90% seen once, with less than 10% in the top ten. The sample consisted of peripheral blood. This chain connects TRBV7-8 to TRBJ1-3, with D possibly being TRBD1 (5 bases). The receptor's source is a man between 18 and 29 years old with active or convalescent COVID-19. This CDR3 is CASSQGLLSGNTIYF. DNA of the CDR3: TGTGCCAGCAGCCAGGGACTTCTCTCTGGAAACACCATATATTTT.